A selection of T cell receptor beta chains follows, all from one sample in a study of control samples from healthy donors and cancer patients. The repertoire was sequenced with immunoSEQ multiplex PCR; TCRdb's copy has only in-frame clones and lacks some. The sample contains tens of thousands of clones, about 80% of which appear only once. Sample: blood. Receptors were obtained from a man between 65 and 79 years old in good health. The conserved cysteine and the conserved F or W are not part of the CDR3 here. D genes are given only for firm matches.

CDR3: ASSPRQGRETQY
V: TRBV13
J: TRBJ2-5
D: TRBD1

CDR3: ASSSGGTNEKLF
V: TRBV28
J: TRBJ1-4
D: -

CDR3: ATSRSRDTNEKLF
V: TRBV15
J: TRBJ1-4
D: -

CDR3: ASSLVVGAYRGTEAF
V: TRBV7-2
J: TRBJ1-1
D: -

CDR3: ASSEAEGTEQY
V: TRBV2
J: TRBJ2-7
D: -

CDR3: ASVERWMNTEAF
V: TRBV6-6
J: TRBJ1-1
D: -

CDR3: ASIQGQGVNQPQH
V: TRBV19
J: TRBJ1-5
D: TRBD1

CDR3: ASSLSRGAQAEQY
V: TRBV28
J: TRBJ2-7
D: -

CDR3: ATSRAESEKLF
V: TRBV15
J: TRBJ1-4
D: -

CDR3: ASSLVAAQETQY
V: TRBV7-2
J: TRBJ2-5
D: -

CDR3: ASSNAHSYEQY
V: TRBV19
J: TRBJ2-7
D: -

CDR3: ASGLDSNTEAF
V: TRBV12-5
J: TRBJ1-1
D: -

CDR3: ASSYRGGGNQPQH
V: TRBV19
J: TRBJ1-5
D: TRBD1

CDR3: ASTGTGGNSPLH
V: TRBV2
J: TRBJ1-6
D: TRBD1

CDR3: ASSLMGTQY
V: TRBV5-6
J: TRBJ2-5
D: -

CDR3: ASSPSVGTGAYGYT
V: TRBV18
J: TRBJ1-2
D: TRBD1

CDR3: ASSFSIGGSEETQY
V: TRBV5-1
J: TRBJ2-5
D: -

CDR3: ASSPTGGLGYT
V: TRBV18
J: TRBJ1-2
D: TRBD1

CDR3: ASSLILGTQY
V: TRBV7-3
J: TRBJ2-3
D: -

CDR3: ASSRTGYNEQF
V: TRBV27
J: TRBJ2-1
D: TRBD1

CDR3: ASSYSFNRVEQY
V: TRBV6-6
J: TRBJ2-7
D: -

CDR3: ASSLGPANPNTGELF
V: TRBV5-1
J: TRBJ2-2
D: -

CDR3: ASSPSGASNSPLH
V: TRBV18
J: TRBJ1-6
D: -

CDR3: ASRRGAGEQF
V: TRBV6-4
J: TRBJ2-1
D: -

CDR3: ATSDSTPGTSGEKQF
V: TRBV24-1
J: TRBJ2-1
D: TRBD2

CDR3: ASSFAGLNTEAF
V: TRBV7-2
J: TRBJ1-1
D: -

CDR3: AISYQGSDYGYT
V: TRBV10-3
J: TRBJ1-2
D: -

CDR3: ASRTSGSSNTQY
V: TRBV12-5
J: TRBJ2-3
D: TRBD2

CDR3: ASSLLGSGEQY
V: TRBV7-9
J: TRBJ2-7
D: -

CDR3: ASSPQGPRYGYT
V: TRBV3-1/TRBV3-2
J: TRBJ1-2
D: -

CDR3: ASSLGTYNEQF
V: TRBV7-3
J: TRBJ2-1
D: -

CDR3: ASSRGRVEQF
V: TRBV7-2
J: TRBJ2-1
D: -

CDR3: ASSPPGDRSYEQY
V: TRBV19
J: TRBJ2-7
D: TRBD1

CDR3: ASSHGQEYGANVLT
V: TRBV6-6
J: TRBJ2-6
D: TRBD1

CDR3: ASSQPRTGGGREQY
V: TRBV4-2
J: TRBJ2-7
D: TRBD1

CDR3: ASSSGDSLETQY
V: TRBV5-1
J: TRBJ2-5
D: -

CDR3: ASSLEFGSPLH
V: TRBV7-8
J: TRBJ1-6
D: -

CDR3: ASSLPSGRVQY
V: TRBV7-9
J: TRBJ2-7
D: TRBD2

CDR3: ASRRPRSWQPQH
V: TRBV28
J: TRBJ1-5
D: -

CDR3: ASSSAGTSGQETQY
V: TRBV5-1
J: TRBJ2-5
D: TRBD2

CDR3: ASRPTFWTEQY
V: TRBV6-5
J: TRBJ2-7
D: -

CDR3: ASSPTSGTGGFWTEAF
V: TRBV5-1
J: TRBJ1-1
D: TRBD1

CDR3: ASSPWDSRDTEAF
V: TRBV5-5
J: TRBJ1-1
D: TRBD1

CDR3: ATSKRGPFNTEAF
V: TRBV24-1
J: TRBJ1-1
D: TRBD1

CDR3: ASSRPGLAGRETQY
V: TRBV3-1/TRBV3-2
J: TRBJ2-5
D: TRBD2

CDR3: ASSSTLQGYEQY
V: TRBV5-1
J: TRBJ2-7
D: -

CDR3: ASSLRGNGYT
V: TRBV7-2
J: TRBJ1-2
D: -

CDR3: ASSAGLAVDTQY
V: TRBV5-1
J: TRBJ2-3
D: TRBD2

CDR3: ASSFRGREEKLF
V: TRBV7-9
J: TRBJ1-4
D: TRBD1